Shown below are 30 T cell receptor beta chains from a single sample sequenced in a study of early T cells in non-severe SARS-CoV-2 infection. TCRdb analysed the 5' RACE reads with MiXCR anew, one entry per CDR3 protein. The profile shows tens of thousands of distinct CDR3 sequences, around 6.3% of them singletons. This specimen consisted of whole blood, obtained at baseline. The receptors shown here come from an adult who was a healthcare worker with PCR-confirmed SARS-CoV-2 infection or an uninfected control (not recorded which).

This clonotype was counted many times. The chain employs TRBV29-1 and TRBJ2-7; D call uncertain. CDR1 is SQVTM, CDR2 ANQGSEA, per germline. V lost 3 bases and J lost 2, with 14 bases in between. The CDR3 has 14 amino acids. CDR3 in amino acids: CSVETWAPTYEQYF. CDR3 coding DNA: TGCAGCGTTGAGACGTGGGCCCCCACCTACGAGCAGTACTTC.

With regard to this clonotype: One end of the junction is discordant with germline, which a read error may explain. This chain joins TRBV7-6 and TRBJ1-3; D is undetermined. This CDR3 is built from 12 residues. Germline CDR1 and CDR2: SGHVS and FNYEAQ. The CDR3 coding sequence is TGTGCCAGTGGACGTTCTGAAAACACCATATATTTT. Translating it yields CASGRSENTIYF.

This clonotype was detected many times. The chain couples TRBV20-1 to TRBJ1-2; D unresolved. Trimming took off 0 bases at V and 4 bases at J, with 6 bases between the two ends. The CDR3 is 12 residues long. Per germline, CDR1 DFQATT and CDR2 SNEGSKA (reference sequence). The CDR3 loop is CSARDSTYGYTF. The CDR3, as DNA: TGCAGTGCTAGAGATTCCACCTATGGCTACACCTTC.

Many counts were recorded for this clonotype. This chain connects TRBV24-1 to TRBJ1-5; D gene uncertain. CDR1 is KGHDR and CDR2 is SFDVKD in the germline V gene. CDR3 length equals 14 residues. V was clipped by 0 bases and J by 5 bases, with 7 bases between them. The CDR3 sequence: CATSDLQYDQPQHF. The CDR3 nucleotides read TGTGCCACCAGTGATTTGCAGTATGATCAGCCCCAGCATTTT.

In its sample, this clonotype was seen a few times. The genes are TRBV9 and TRBJ2-5; D may be TRBD2 (6 bases). The V end lost 2 bases, the J end lost 2 bases, and 13 bases lay between the germline ends. The CDR3 is 15 residues long. Germline loops: CDR1 SGDLS, CDR2 YYNGEE. The CDR3 sequence: CASSVGGALQETQYF. In nucleotides, the CDR3 is TGTGCCAGCAGCGTTGGCGGGGCGCTGCAAGAGACCCAGTACTTC.

This rearrangement joins TRBV12-3 or TRBV12-4 to TRBJ2-3; D perhaps matches TRBD2 (7 bases). V was trimmed by 7 bases and J by 2 bases, leaving 16 bases between them. The CDR3 contains 15 residues. DNA for the CDR3: TGTGCCAGCACCGAGGGGGGAGGGCCCACAGATACGCAGTATTTT. This gives the protein CASTEGGGPTDTQYF.

This clonotype was counted a few times. The rearrangement uses TRBV20-1 and TRBJ2-3, with unresolved D. The CDR3 sequence is 15 residues long. Germline V gives CDR1 DFQATT, CDR2 SNEGSKA (reference sequence). V was trimmed by 2 bases and J by 4 bases, leaving 16 bases between them. The CDR3, as DNA: TGCAGTGCTAGAACAGACCCGCCGGATGCAGATACGCAGTATTTT. Its protein is CSARTDPPDADTQYF.

This clonotype was detected many times. A much larger clonotype is one base distant, so this may be a read error. J is TRBJ1-1 and V is TRBV6-1; TRBD1 is a possible D gene (5 bases). The CDR3 is 16 amino acids. Per the germline V gene, CDR1 is MNHNS and CDR2 is SASEGT. The CDR3 coding sequence is TGTGCCAGCAGTGAAGCCATGGGGCAGGGTAACACTGAAGTTTTCTTT. Translating gives CASSEAMGQGNTEVFF.

The table lists this clonotype with a few counts. The rearrangement links TRBV6-5 to TRBJ1-4; 7 bases line up with TRBD1. Per germline, CDR1 MNHEY and CDR2 SVGAGI. The CDR3 is made up of 15 amino acids. V gave up 6 bases and J gave up 4 bases; unmatched junction bases: 8. The CDR3 region is CASRSPRDSNEKLFF. The CDR3 nucleotides are TGTGCCAGCAGATCGCCCCGGGACAGTAATGAAAAACTGTTTTTT.

This clonotype was observed many times. This chain connects TRBV20-1 to TRBJ1-1; D unresolved. Looked up from germline, CDR1 is DFQATT and CDR2 is SNEGSKA (reference sequence). This CDR3 contains 13 residues. Trimming left V 0 bases short and J 6 bases short, with 11 bases between. CDR3 sequence: CSARDGRGSEAFF. Written as DNA, the CDR3 is TGCAGTGCTAGAGACGGTCGTGGGTCTGAAGCTTTCTTT.

The chain links TRBV28 to TRBJ2-7; D ambiguous. Germline loops: CDR1 MDHEN, CDR2 SYDVKM. CDR3 length: 11 amino acids. The ends were cut back, 5 bases at V and 2 bases at J, with 4 bases in the middle. In DNA form, the CDR3 reads TGTGCCAGCAGTGCCCCCTACGAGCAGTACTTC. This gives the protein CASSAPYEQYF. Full variable domain (outside the CDR3, taken from reference TRBV28 and TRBJ2-7): DVKVTQSSRYLVKRTGEKVFLECVQDMDHENMFWYRQDPGLGLRLIYFSYDVKMKEKGDIPEGYSVSREKKERFSLILESASTNQTSMYLCASSAPYEQYFGPGTRLTVT.

The gene calls are TRBV12-3 or TRBV12-4 and TRBJ1-2, with D hard to call. V lost 7 bases and J 4 bases, leaving 16 bases between the germline ends. There are 14 residues in the CDR3. Here the CDR3 DNA reads TGTGCCAGCATTCTGGGAAGGGCGAGCTATGGCTACACCTTC. Translated, it gives CASILGRASYGYTF.

The J gene is TRBJ1-2, the V gene TRBV7-2; possible D gene TRBD1, 5 bases. Trimming removed 8 bases from V and 4 bases from J, with 8 bases in between. This CDR3 region has 11 residues. Germline assignment: CDR1 SGHTA and CDR2 FQGNSA. CDR3 nucleotide sequence: TGTGCCAGCGGGGGATTCTATGGCTACACCTTC. Amino acids: CASGGFYGYTF.

The rearrangement links TRBV7-9 to TRBJ2-7, with 11 bases matching TRBD2. The CDR3 spans 16 residues. From germline, CDR1 is SEHNR and CDR2 FQNEAQ (reference sequence). V trimming: 4 bases; J trimming: 5 bases; junction bases outside the gene matches: 10. The CDR3 nucleotides are TGTGCCAGCAGCTCAAATAGCGGGAGGGCCAGGGACGAGCAGTACTTC. Amino acid sequence: CASSSNSGRARDEQYF.

The chain carries TRBV15 and TRBJ2-5; D is perhaps TRBD1 or TRBD2 (6 bases each). CDR1 is LNHNV, CDR2 YYDKDF, per germline (reference sequence). The V end was cut by 4 bases, the J end by 5 bases, with 14 bases between. CDR3 length equals 14 residues. CDR3 sequence reads: CATSKDQGRETQYF. The DNA of the CDR3 is TGTGCCACCAGCAAGGATCAGGGGAGGGAGACCCAGTACTTC.

The CDR3 protein is CASDGTGGGNEQFF. The CDR3 nucleotides read TGCGCCTCAGACGGGACAGGCGGGGGGAATGAGCAGTTCTTC. The chain combines TRBV5-1 with TRBJ2-1; the D call may be TRBD1 or TRBD2 (8 bases each). This CDR3 has 14 residues. Germline CDR1 and CDR2: SGHRS and YFSETQ. V was clipped by 10 bases and J by 7 bases, with 21 bases between them.

This clonotype was seen a handful of times. Written as DNA, the CDR3 is TGTGCCAGCAGCCTAGTCCCCTTGATGGGGGAGCAGTTCTTC. Protein sequence: CASSLVPLMGEQFF. V and J are TRBV7-2 and TRBJ2-1; unclear D gene. Germline V gene sequence: CDR1 SGHTA, CDR2 FQGNSA. V was cut by 5 bases and J by 10 bases, with 18 bases left in between. This CDR3 has 14 amino acids. Using reference TRBV7-2 and TRBJ2-1 for the parts outside the CDR3, the full variable domain is GAGVSQSPSNKVTEKGKDVELRCDPISGHTALYWYRQSLGQGLEFLIYFQGNSAPDKSGLPSDRFSAERTGGSVSTLTIQRTQQEDSAVYLCASSLVPLMGEQFFGPGTRLTVL.

The chain is built from TRBV29-1 and TRBJ1-1, with D unclear. V shed 5 bases and J shed 0 bases, with 10 bases lying between them. Germline V gene lookup returns CDR1 SQVTM and CDR2 ANQGSEA. The CDR3 totals 13 residues. CDR3 nucleotides: TGCAGCGTTCCCCTTAGCATGAACACTGAAGCTTTCTTT. Translation: CSVPLSMNTEAFF. Combining the CDR3 with reference TRBV29-1 and TRBJ1-1 gives the whole variable domain SAVISQKPSRDICQRGTSLTIQCQVDSQVTMMFWYRQQPGQSLTLIATANQGSEATYESGFVIDKFPISRPNLTFSTLTVSNMSPEDSSIYLCSVPLSMNTEAFFGQGTRLTVV.

The chain links TRBV19 to TRBJ1-5, with D perhaps matching TRBD1 (6 bases). The CDR3 extends over 14 amino acids. Germline-derived CDR1 and CDR2 are LNHDA and SQIVND (reference sequence). The V and J ends lost 8 bases and 1 base respectively, with 12 bases between them. The CDR3 loop reads CASGTSPSNQPQHF. CDR3 DNA: TGTGCCAGTGGGACAAGCCCAAGCAATCAGCCCCAGCATTTT. The full variable domain, completed using reference TRBV19 and TRBJ1-5, is DGGITQSPKYLFRKEGQNVTLSCEQNLNHDAMYWYRQDPGQGLRLIYYSQIVNDFQKGDIAEGYSVSREKKESFPLTVTSAQKNPTAFYLCASGTSPSNQPQHFGDGTRLSIL.

This clonotype was found a few times. The V and J genes are TRBV12-3 or TRBV12-4 and TRBJ2-2; TRBD2 might be the D (5 bases). The CDR3 is made up of 13 amino acids. The V end lost 8 bases, the J end lost 5 bases, and 12 bases lay between the germline ends. CDR3 amino acids: CASEGLVTGELFF. CDR3 nucleotides: TGTGCCAGCGAGGGTCTTGTAACCGGGGAGCTGTTTTTT.

The CDR3 nucleotides are TGTGCCAGCAGCTTGCCCACGGATGAAAAACTGTTTTTT. Encoded protein: CASSLPTDEKLFF. This sequence joins TRBV7-9 and TRBJ1-4; no clear D gene. Germline-derived CDR1 and CDR2 are SEHNR and FQNEAQ (reference sequence). Trimming stripped 3 bases from V and 6 bases from J, with 8 bases between. CDR3 length: 13 amino acids.

This CDR3 is CASRSGTGANQPQHF. CDR3 in DNA: TGTGCCAGCAGATCCGGGACAGGGGCCAATCAGCCCCAGCATTTT. V usage is TRBV6-2 or TRBV6-3 and J usage is TRBJ1-5, with 10 bases matching TRBD1. The germline V gene encodes CDR1 MNHEY and CDR2 SVGEGT. V was pared by 6 bases and J by 3 bases, with 5 bases of the junction left unmatched. The CDR3 extends over 15 amino acids.

This clonotype was counted only a few times. The chain employs TRBV19 and TRBJ2-5; TRBD2 aligns across 8 bases. Germline loops: CDR1 LNHDA, CDR2 SQIVND (reference sequence). This CDR3 region has 14 residues. V shed 4 bases, J shed 4 bases, and the junction held 5 bases outside the gene matches. The CDR3 protein is CASSSSGMGETQYF. The CDR3 bases are TGTGCCAGTAGTAGTAGCGGGATGGGAGAGACCCAGTACTTC.

Many counts were recorded for this clonotype. The chain recombines TRBV6-1 with TRBJ2-3; D gene ambiguous. This CDR3 contains 13 residues. CDR1 is MNHNS and CDR2 is SASEGT in the germline V gene. The V and J ends lost 11 bases and 8 bases respectively, with 20 bases between them. In DNA form, the CDR3 reads TGTGCCGGCTCGCTCGGCTTAGGTGGTACGCAGTATTTT. Residues: CAGSLGLGGTQYF.

This clonotype was detected ten times or more. V gene TRBV20-1 combines with J gene TRBJ2-7; 12 bases are shared with TRBD1. This CDR3 has 15 residues. V gave up 6 bases and J gave up 4 bases; unmatched junction bases: 10. Germline-derived CDR1 and CDR2 are DFQATT and SNEGSKA (reference sequence). DNA for the CDR3: TGCAGTGCCAACAACCGGGACAGGGGGCGATACGAGCAGTACTTC. Its translation: CSANNRDRGRYEQYF.

This clonotype was seen at least ten times. This sequence joins TRBV29-1 and TRBJ2-1, with TRBD2 matching 9 bases. Germline trimming cut 8 bases from V and 3 bases from J; bases unmatched to any gene: 8. In germline, CDR1 is SQVTM, CDR2 ANQGSEA. The CDR3 runs 14 residues. As DNA, the CDR3 is TGCAGCCATTTAGCGGGGGCCAGCTACAATGAGCAGTTCTTC. Encoded protein: CSHLAGASYNEQFF.

Many counts were recorded for this clonotype. The genes are TRBV7-3 and TRBJ2-3; 9 bases align to TRBD2. The V and J ends lost 2 bases and 3 bases, in that order; junction bases with no gene match: 9. This CDR3 is built from 17 residues. Germline assignment: CDR1 SGHTA and CDR2 FQGTGA. Written as DNA, the CDR3 is TGTGCCAGCAGCTTATACGCGGGAGGGATAGGGACAGATACGCAGTATTTT. The encoded protein is CASSLYAGGIGTDTQYF.

V and J are TRBV11-2 and TRBJ2-7, with D perhaps TRBD1 (6 bases). Between the trimmed V and J ends, which lost 1 base and 3 bases, there was a span of 10 bases. The CDR3 extends over 14 amino acids. Germline CDR1 reads SGHAT; CDR2 reads FQNNGV. In DNA, the CDR3 is TGTGCCAGCAGCTTAGGGGGGCTAGGCTACGAGCAGTACTTC. Amino acids: CASSLGGLGYEQYF.

V gene TRBV6-1 combines with J gene TRBJ1-5, with D tentatively TRBD1 (6 bases). Trimming left V 9 bases short and J 5 bases short, with 14 bases between. Germline CDR1 reads MNHNS; CDR2 reads SASEGT. The CDR3 runs 13 residues. CDR3 loop: CASGQNGYQPQHF. CDR3 bases: TGTGCCAGTGGACAGAACGGGTATCAGCCCCAGCATTTT.

This clonotype was observed many times. The V call is TRBV5-1, the J call TRBJ2-1; a weak D match, TRBD1 (8 bases). CDR1 is SGHRS, CDR2 YFSETQ, per germline. The CDR3 covers 13 residues. Trimming shortened V by 4 bases and J by 9 bases, and 14 bases separated the two germline ends. Here the CDR3 reads CASSTQGEGEQFF. DNA for the CDR3: TGCGCCAGCAGCACACAGGGGGAGGGTGAGCAGTTCTTC.